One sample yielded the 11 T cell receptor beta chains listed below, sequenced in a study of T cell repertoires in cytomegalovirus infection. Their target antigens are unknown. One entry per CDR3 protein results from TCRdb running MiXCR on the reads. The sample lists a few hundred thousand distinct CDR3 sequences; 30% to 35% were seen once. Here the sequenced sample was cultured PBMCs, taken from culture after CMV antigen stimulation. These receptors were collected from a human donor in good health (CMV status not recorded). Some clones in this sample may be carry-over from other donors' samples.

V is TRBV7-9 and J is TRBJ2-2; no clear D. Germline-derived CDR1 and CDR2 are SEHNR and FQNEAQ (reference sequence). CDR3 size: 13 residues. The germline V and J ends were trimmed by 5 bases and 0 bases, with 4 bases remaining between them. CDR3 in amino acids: CASSRANTGELFF. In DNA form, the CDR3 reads TGTGCCAGCAGCAGAGCGAACACCGGGGAGCTGTTTTTT.

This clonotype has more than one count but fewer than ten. The CDR3, as DNA: TGTGCCAGCAGCTTGGGTCGGCCCATCCCCACCGGGGAGCTGTTTTTT. It specifies CASSLGRPIPTGELFF. This chain uses TRBV5-6 with TRBJ2-2; D remains ambiguous. Trimming left V 0 bases short and J 4 bases short, with 13 bases between. This CDR3 is built from 16 residues. Germline lookup yields CDR1 SGHDT and CDR2 YYEEEE.

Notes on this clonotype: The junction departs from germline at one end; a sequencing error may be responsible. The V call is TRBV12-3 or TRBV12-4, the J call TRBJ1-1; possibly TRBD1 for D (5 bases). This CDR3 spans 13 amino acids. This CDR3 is CASSFKGNAEAFF. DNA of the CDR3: TGTGCCAGCAGTTTTAAGGGGAACGCTGAAGCTTTCTTT.

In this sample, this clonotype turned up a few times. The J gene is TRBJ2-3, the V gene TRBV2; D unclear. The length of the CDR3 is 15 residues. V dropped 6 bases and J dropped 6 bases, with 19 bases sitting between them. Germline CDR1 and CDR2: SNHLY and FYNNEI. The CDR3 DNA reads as TGTGCCAGCAGGGCCCGATCCAGACGGAAGGATACGCAGTATTTT. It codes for CASRARSRRKDTQYF.

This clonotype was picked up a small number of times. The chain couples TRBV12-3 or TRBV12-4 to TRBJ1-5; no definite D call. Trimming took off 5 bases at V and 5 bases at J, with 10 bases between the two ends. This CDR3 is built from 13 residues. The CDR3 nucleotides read TGTGCCAGCAGTCCCGTGGTGGATCAGCCCCAGCATTTT. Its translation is CASSPVVDQPQHF.

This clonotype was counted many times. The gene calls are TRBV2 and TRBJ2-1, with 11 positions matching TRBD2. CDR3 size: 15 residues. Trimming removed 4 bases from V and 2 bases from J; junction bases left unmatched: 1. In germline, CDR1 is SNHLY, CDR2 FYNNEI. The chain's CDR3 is CASSGSGGAYNEQFF. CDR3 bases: TGTGCCAGCAGTGGTAGCGGGGGGGCCTACAATGAGCAGTTCTTC. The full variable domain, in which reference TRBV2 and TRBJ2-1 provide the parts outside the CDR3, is EPEVTQTPSHQVTQMGQEVILRCVPISNHLYFYWYRQILGQKVEFLVSFYNNEISEKSEIFDDQFSVERPDGSNFTLKIRSTKLEDSAMYFCASSGSGGAYNEQFFGPGTRLTVL.

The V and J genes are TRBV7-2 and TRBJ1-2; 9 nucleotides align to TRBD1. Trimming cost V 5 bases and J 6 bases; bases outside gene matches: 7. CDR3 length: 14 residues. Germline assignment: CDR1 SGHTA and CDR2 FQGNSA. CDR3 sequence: CASSGGTGRNGYTF. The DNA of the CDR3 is TGTGCCAGCAGCGGGGGGACAGGGAGGAATGGCTACACCTTC.

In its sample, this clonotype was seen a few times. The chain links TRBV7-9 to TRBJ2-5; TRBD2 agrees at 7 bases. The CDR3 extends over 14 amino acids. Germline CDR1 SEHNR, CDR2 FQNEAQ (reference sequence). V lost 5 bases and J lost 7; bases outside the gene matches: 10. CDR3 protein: CASSRSGETGTQYF. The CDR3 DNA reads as TGTGCCAGCAGCAGAAGCGGGGAGACCGGGACCCAGTACTTC.

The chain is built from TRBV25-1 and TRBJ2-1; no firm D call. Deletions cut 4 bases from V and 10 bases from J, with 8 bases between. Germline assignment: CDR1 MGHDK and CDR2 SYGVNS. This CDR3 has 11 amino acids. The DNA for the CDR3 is TGTGCCAGCAGTGGTGGGCCCGAGCAGTTCTTC. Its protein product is CASSGGPEQFF.

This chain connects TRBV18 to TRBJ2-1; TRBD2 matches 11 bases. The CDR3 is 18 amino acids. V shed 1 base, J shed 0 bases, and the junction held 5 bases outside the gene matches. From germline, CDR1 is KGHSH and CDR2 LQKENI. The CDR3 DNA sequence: TGTGCCAGCTCACCACGACTAGCGGGACCCGACTCCTACAATGAGCAGTTCTTC. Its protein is CASSPRLAGPDSYNEQFF. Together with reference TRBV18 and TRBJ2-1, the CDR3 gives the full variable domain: NAGVMQNPRHLVRRRGQEARLRCSPMKGHSHVYWYRQLPEEGLKFMVYLQKENIIDESGMPKERFSAEFPKEGPSILRIQQVVRGDSAAYFCASSPRLAGPDSYNEQFFGPGTRLTVL.

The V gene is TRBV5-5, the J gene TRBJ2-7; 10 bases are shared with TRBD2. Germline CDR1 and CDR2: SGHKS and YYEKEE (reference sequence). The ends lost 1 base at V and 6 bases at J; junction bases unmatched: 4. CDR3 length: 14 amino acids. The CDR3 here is CASSLSSGRSEQYF. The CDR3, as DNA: TGTGCCAGCAGCTTGTCTAGCGGGAGATCCGAGCAGTACTTC.